The T cell receptor (beta chain) under discussion was sequenced for a study of molecular identifiers for immune sequencing clone quantification. From germline, CDR1 is SEHNR and CDR2 FQNEAQ (reference sequence). The V and J ends lost 5 bases and 3 bases, in that order; junction bases with no gene match: 8. The CDR3 sequence is 15 residues long. TCRdb reanalysed the PCR reads using MiXCR and keeps one entry per CDR3 protein. The data hold about 630,000 distinct CDR3 sequences, with approximately 24% observed a single time. The rearrangement links TRBV7-9 to TRBJ2-7; 9 nucleotides match TRBD2. The source material was naive CD8+ T cells from blood, with Jurkat cell RNA spiked in. Subset in this sample: FACS-sorted CD8+CD4-CCR7+CD45RA+ naive T cells. The origin of this receptor is a human donor in good health. Some libraries in this study had Jurkat cell RNA spiked in. The CDR3 nucleotides read TGTGCCAGCAGCCCCTTGACTAGCGGAGTCTACGAGCAGTACTTC. As protein: CASSPLTSGVYEQYF.